One sample yielded the 22 T cell receptor beta chains listed below, sequenced in a study of blood T cell dynamics during melanoma immunotherapy. Time point reported: pre-treatment baseline. The repertoire was sequenced with immunoSEQ multiplex PCR; TCRdb's copy has only in-frame clones and lacks some. The data show a few thousand clones, approximately 86% seen once. This material consisted of blood, taken from a patient treated with checkpoint blockade. These receptors were collected from a human donor with melanoma.

Regarding this clone: An end of the junction differs from the germline gene, which may be a read error. V and J are TRBV7-7 and TRBJ1-4; D is uncertain. Germline V gene lookup returns CDR1 SSHAT and CDR2 FNYEAQ (reference sequence). CDR3 size: 13 residues. CDR3 protein: CASSTQANEKLFF. CDR3 DNA sequence: TGTGCTAGCAGCACTCAGGCTAATGAAAAACTGTTTTTT.

The J gene is TRBJ1-1, the V gene TRBV29-1; TRBD1 might be the D (5 bases). This CDR3 is 12 amino acids long. Per the germline V gene, CDR1 is SQVTM and CDR2 is ANQGSEA. Trimming shortened V by 4 bases and J by 5 bases, and 11 bases separated the two germline ends. The CDR3: CSVGQGRTEAFF. DNA of the CDR3: TGCAGCGTTGGGCAGGGCAGGACTGAAGCTTTCTTT.

The rearrangement joins TRBV28 to TRBJ1-2; 8 nucleotides agree with TRBD1. V dropped 6 bases and J dropped 5; count of bases not matched to a gene: 5. The CDR3 is made up of 13 amino acids. Germline assignment: CDR1 MDHEN and CDR2 SYDVKM. CDR3 sequence reads: CASSRTGRYGYTF. CDR3 in DNA: TGTGCCAGCAGCCGGACAGGGCGGTATGGCTACACCTTC.

The chain joins TRBV7-6 to TRBJ1-4; a possible D gene is TRBD1 (5 bases). This CDR3 has 15 amino acids. Germline V gene data show CDR1 as SGHVS and CDR2 as FNYEAQ. The V and J ends lost 1 base and 3 bases respectively, with 9 bases between them. The CDR3 DNA follows: TGTGCCAGCAGCTTAGGTGGGGCAGCTAATGAAAAACTGTTTTTT. Translating it yields CASSLGGAANEKLFF. Drawing the rest from reference TRBV7-6 and TRBJ1-4, the complete variable domain is GAGVSQSPRYKVTKRGQDVALRCDPISGHVSLYWYRQALGQGPEFLTYFNYEAQQDKSGLPNDRFSAERPEGSISTLTIQRTEQRDSAMYRCASSLGGAANEKLFFGSGTQLSVL.

The chain joins TRBV10-1 to TRBJ2-1; TRBD2 matches at 11 bases. The trim removed 3 bases at V and 0 bases at J, leaving 7 bases unmatched. From germline, CDR1 is WNHNN and CDR2 SYGVQD (reference sequence). The CDR3 totals 18 residues. CDR3 in amino acids: CASSDEGLAERSYNEQFF. CDR3 DNA: TGCGCCAGCAGTGATGAGGGACTAGCGGAACGCTCCTACAATGAGCAGTTCTTC.

The V and J genes are TRBV28 and TRBJ1-6, with a weak D call TRBD1 (5 bases). Deletions cut 5 bases from V and 14 bases from J, with 16 bases between. CDR3 length: 13 residues. Per the germline V gene, CDR1 is MDHEN and CDR2 is SYDVKM. This chain's CDR3 is CASSKEGIRTLHF. The CDR3, as DNA: TGTGCCAGCAGTAAGGAGGGGATCCGGACCCTCCACTTT.

The CDR3 loop reads CASSQLDLGFVRDEQFF. CDR3 coding DNA: TGCGCCAGCAGCCAACTGGATTTGGGCTTCGTGCGCGATGAGCAGTTCTTC. V usage is TRBV4-1 and J usage is TRBJ2-1; D is unclear. The CDR3 runs to 17 residues. The V gene lost 2 bases and the J gene lost 8 bases, with 22 bases spanning the gap. The germline V gene encodes CDR1 MGHRA and CDR2 YSYEKL.

The chain is built from TRBV11-2 and TRBJ1-5; D remains ambiguous. The CDR3 totals 15 residues. Per germline, CDR1 SGHAT and CDR2 FQNNGV. Trimming removed 3 bases from V and 2 bases from J, with 11 bases in between. In nucleotides, the CDR3 is TGTGCCAGCAGCTTTTCCGGGGTTGGCAATCAGCCCCAGCATTTT. This gives the protein CASSFSGVGNQPQHF.

There are a few counts of this clone. CDR3 region: CASRESGTEAFF. The CDR3 coding sequence is TGTGCCAGCAGGGAAAGTGGGACTGAAGCTTTCTTT. The rearrangement uses TRBV7-3 and TRBJ1-1; D unclear. Deletions cut 6 bases from V and 5 bases from J, with 10 bases between. CDR3 length: 12 amino acids. CDR1 and CDR2 (germline): SGHTA, FQGTGA.

This clone was seen a single time. This chain uses TRBV18 with TRBJ1-2; no definite D call. Germline V gives CDR1 KGHSH, CDR2 LQKENI. The CDR3 runs 13 residues. V was cut by 0 bases and J by 6 bases, with 8 bases left in between. As DNA, the CDR3 is TGTGCCAGCTCACCACCCGGAGAAAATGGCTACACCTTC. Translated: CASSPPGENGYTF.

This clone is categorized as medium-sized (0.01 to 0.1%). The rearrangement joins TRBV7-9 to TRBJ2-1; 7 nucleotides agree with TRBD2. CDR1 and CDR2 from the germline V gene are SEHNR and FQNEAQ (reference sequence). The V gene end was trimmed by 5 bases and the J gene end by 8 bases; junction bases not matched to a gene: 15. The CDR3 runs 16 residues. The CDR3 spells CASSDRDYRASDEQFF. DNA for the CDR3: TGTGCCAGCAGCGACCGGGACTACAGAGCTAGCGATGAGCAGTTCTTC.

The chain recombines TRBV5-1 with TRBJ2-7; D is unclear. The germline CDR1 and CDR2 sequences are SGHRS and YFSETQ. This CDR3 is built from 17 residues. The V end lost 8 bases, the J end lost 3 bases, and 27 bases lay between the germline ends. The CDR3 loop reads CARLFHGVGEEIYEQYF. CDR3 DNA sequence: TGCGCCAGACTGTTCCACGGTGTTGGCGAAGAGATCTACGAGCAGTACTTC.

This chain links TRBV4-3 with TRBJ2-2, with a weak D call TRBD2 (5 bases). CDR1 LGHNA and CDR2 YSLEER come from the germline V gene. The CDR3 is made up of 16 amino acids. V dropped 5 bases and J dropped 1 base, with 14 bases sitting between them. The CDR3 DNA sequence: TGCGCCAGCAGCTTGACTGCGGGCAGGAACACCGGGGAGCTGTTTTTT. The encoded protein is CASSLTAGRNTGELFF.

This clone was observed a few times. The chain uses TRBV2 and TRBJ2-7; 7 nucleotides agree with TRBD2. This CDR3 is built from 16 residues. CDR1 SNHLY and CDR2 FYNNEI come from the germline V gene. V was pared by 6 bases and J by 3 bases, with 14 bases of the junction left unmatched. The CDR3 loop is CASSAPTSDLYYEQYF. The CDR3, as DNA: TGTGCCAGCAGCGCTCCTACTAGCGATCTCTACTACGAGCAGTACTTC.

The rearrangement uses TRBV19 and TRBJ1-1; TRBD1 agrees at 7 bases. CDR1 is LNHDA and CDR2 is SQIVND in the germline V gene (reference sequence). This CDR3 is built from 14 residues. J was trimmed by 2 bases and V by 7 bases; bases with no gene match: 7. The CDR3 DNA reads as TGTGCCAGTACCCCACAGGGGCTTAACACTGAAGCTTTCTTT. Residues: CASTPQGLNTEAFF.

The chain recombines TRBV4-1 with TRBJ2-2; no firm D call. Trimming took 0 bases from V and 5 from J, leaving 10 bases between them. Germline CDR1 MGHRA, CDR2 YSYEKL. CDR3 length: 15 amino acids. CDR3 DNA: TGCGCCAGCAGCCAAGATCTGGGGAATACCGGGGAGCTGTTTTTT. Translation: CASSQDLGNTGELFF.

CDR3 sequence: CASRTTRGSSYEQYF. The CDR3 DNA follows: TGTGCCAGCAGAACAACCAGGGGGAGCTCCTACGAGCAGTACTTC. The J gene is TRBJ2-7, the V gene TRBV6-5; the match to TRBD1 covers 7 bases. Germline V gives CDR1 MNHEY, CDR2 SVGAGI. CDR3 length: 15 residues. Unmatched junction bases numbered 8, after V lost 6 bases and J lost 0 bases.

The rearrangement uses TRBV30 and TRBJ1-2; 8 bases map to TRBD1. The CDR3 runs 14 residues. J was trimmed by 6 bases and V by 3 bases; bases with no gene match: 9. Germline loops: CDR1 GTSNPN, CDR2 SVGIG (reference sequence). The CDR3, as DNA: TGTGCCTGGAGCCCGGACAGGGTCGTCCATGGCTACACCTTC. It is translated as CAWSPDRVVHGYTF.

This clone appeared once. The chain couples TRBV6-5 to TRBJ1-1; no reliable D call. V lost 0 bases to trimming and J lost 1 base, with 6 bases between them. The CDR3 extends over 14 amino acids. Germline lookup yields CDR1 MNHEY and CDR2 SVGAGI. In DNA, the CDR3 is TGTGCCAGCAGTTACTCGGCTGGGAACACTGAAGCTTTCTTT. Its translation is CASSYSAGNTEAFF.

This chain connects TRBV5-5 to TRBJ1-1, with D unclear. The CDR3 spans 14 residues. The germline V and J ends were trimmed by 6 bases and 4 bases, with 16 bases remaining between them. In germline, CDR1 is SGHKS, CDR2 YYEKEE (reference sequence). The DNA of the CDR3 is TGTGCCAGCAAGGTCCCGGACGTCAGCACTGAAGCTTTCTTT. Translating gives CASKVPDVSTEAFF.

This chain uses TRBV6-5 with TRBJ2-7, with D possibly called TRBD1 or TRBD2 (5 bases each). Germline V CDR1 and CDR2: MNHEY, SVGAGI. This CDR3 has 14 amino acids. Trimming took 6 bases from V and 2 from J, leaving 14 bases between them. The CDR3 is CASSGLGETYEQYF. The CDR3 DNA is TGTGCCAGCAGCGGTTTGGGGGAGACCTACGAGCAGTACTTC.

This clone occurred once. The chain links TRBV5-1 to TRBJ1-5; D possibly corresponds to TRBD1 (5 bases). Germline CDR1 and CDR2: SGHRS and YFSETQ. This CDR3 is 14 amino acids long. Trimming cost V 4 bases and J 4 bases, with 12 bases left between them. The CDR3, as DNA: TGCGCCAGCAGCACGGGACGGGAAAATCAGCCCCAGCATTTT. As protein: CASSTGRENQPQHF.